Below, 30 T cell receptor beta chains from the same sample are listed, as sequenced in a study of shared clonotypes between healthy human individuals. Profiling relied on immunoSEQ multiplex PCR, and the TCRdb table lists in-frame clones only, not all of them. Of more than 2,000,000 clones in the sample, roughly 92% are singletons; the top ten hold roughly 0.15%. The sequencing sample was made of naive CD4+ T cells sorted from blood. Subset here: CD45RA+ positively selected. These receptors were taken from a man aged 18 to 29 in good health.

The V and J genes are TRBV10-3 and TRBJ1-2; perhaps TRBD1 as D (5 bases). Germline-derived CDR1 and CDR2 are ENHRY and SYGVKD. Deletions cut 5 bases from V and 7 bases from J, with 8 bases between. The CDR3 covers 11 residues. Here the CDR3 reads CAISSGSGYTF. The DNA for the CDR3 is TGTGCCATCAGTTCAGGGTCTGGCTACACCTTC.

This sequence joins TRBV2 and TRBJ2-2; 9 nucleotides align to TRBD1. Per germline, CDR1 SNHLY and CDR2 FYNNEI. Trimming at V came to 4 bases and at J to 1 base, leaving 7 bases not matched to a gene. This CDR3 is 17 amino acids long. The CDR3 sequence: CASSVSRDRENTGELFF. In DNA, the CDR3 is TGTGCCAGCAGTGTTTCCCGGGACAGGGAGAACACCGGGGAGCTGTTTTTT.

The V call is TRBV4-1, the J call TRBJ1-2; no clear D gene. CDR3 length equals 12 residues. Germline lookup yields CDR1 MGHRA and CDR2 YSYEKL. Trimming removed 3 bases at V and 6 bases at J, with 8 bases between. The CDR3 nucleotides read TGCGCCAGCAGCCAGTTTGACGATGGCTACACCTTC. Its translation: CASSQFDDGYTF.

This clone was recorded once. The chain employs TRBV2 and TRBJ2-3; D remains unclear. There are 14 residues in the CDR3. Between the trimmed V and J ends, which lost 6 bases and 0 bases, there was a span of 10 bases. The germline gives CDR1 SNHLY, CDR2 FYNNEI. As DNA, the CDR3 is TGTGCCAGCAGCACCCAGTGGAGCACAGATACGCAGTATTTT. This translates into CASSTQWSTDTQYF.

This clone came up once. The chain couples TRBV2 to TRBJ2-3; 8 bases fit TRBD2. From germline, CDR1 is SNHLY and CDR2 FYNNEI. The trim removed 7 bases at V and 5 bases at J, leaving 5 bases unmatched. This CDR3 region has 13 residues. The CDR3 is CASTGGFGDTQYF. The CDR3 DNA sequence: TGTGCCAGCACGGGGGGGTTTGGAGATACGCAGTATTTT.

V and J are TRBV30 and TRBJ1-1; 9 bases line up with TRBD1. Losses at the gene ends were 8 bases for V and 3 bases for J; bases not matched to a gene: 7. In germline, CDR1 is GTSNPN, CDR2 SVGIG (reference sequence). The CDR3 totals 13 residues. CDR3 in amino acids: CAKDRGPYTEAFF. The CDR3 DNA reads TGTGCCAAGGACAGGGGTCCTTACACTGAAGCTTTCTTT.

J is TRBJ2-4 and V is TRBV29-1; maybe TRBD2 (5 bases). The CDR3 runs 15 residues. The germline gives CDR1 SQVTM, CDR2 ANQGSEA. V lost 1 base and J 0 bases, leaving 10 bases between the germline ends. CDR3 sequence reads: CSVEVRVLAKNIQYF. CDR3 DNA: TGCAGCGTTGAAGTGAGGGTTCTAGCCAAAAACATTCAGTACTTC. Full variable domain (rest looked up from reference TRBV29-1 and TRBJ2-4): SAVISQKPSRDICQRGTSLTIQCQVDSQVTMMFWYRQQPGQSLTLIATANQGSEATYESGFVIDKFPISRPNLTFSTLTVSNMSPEDSSIYLCSVEVRVLAKNIQYFGAGTRLSVL.

This clone was seen once. The gene calls are TRBV18 and TRBJ2-7; 13 bases match TRBD2. Germline V gene data show CDR1 as KGHSH and CDR2 as LQKENI. The CDR3 extends over 15 amino acids. After removal of 6 bases from V and 6 bases from J, the junction contained 8 bases not matched to a gene. The chain's CDR3 is CASSLLAGGPGEQYF. CDR3 bases: TGTGCCAGCTCCCTACTAGCGGGAGGGCCGGGCGAGCAGTACTTC.

The chain uses TRBV7-2 and TRBJ2-3; 9 bases align to TRBD1. CDR1 and CDR2 from the germline V gene are SGHTA and FQGNSA. The V segment lost 6 bases and the J segment 6 bases; nucleotides outside the gene matches: 7. The CDR3 length is 14 residues. CDR3 DNA: TGTGCCAGCAGGCCACAGGGGGCAGGGGATACGCAGTATTTT. Its protein is CASRPQGAGDTQYF. Combining the CDR3 with reference TRBV7-2 and TRBJ2-3 gives the whole variable domain GAGVSQSPSNKVTEKGKDVELRCDPISGHTALYWYRQSLGQGLEFLIYFQGNSAPDKSGLPSDRFSAERTGGSVSTLTIQRTQQEDSAVYLCASRPQGAGDTQYFGPGTRLTVL.

V usage is TRBV5-1 and J usage is TRBJ2-1, with D unresolved. CDR3 length equals 13 residues. CDR1 is SGHRS and CDR2 is YFSETQ in the germline V gene. V was clipped by 0 bases and J by 10 bases, with 11 bases between them. CDR3 protein: CASSLEWRGEQFF. The CDR3 nucleotides are TGCGCCAGCAGCTTGGAGTGGCGTGGGGAGCAGTTCTTC.

The chain joins TRBV18 to TRBJ2-1, with D hard to call. Per the germline V gene, CDR1 is KGHSH and CDR2 is LQKENI. Trimming took 1 base from V and 4 from J, leaving 8 bases between them. There are 14 residues in the CDR3. In nucleotides, the CDR3 is TGTGCCAGCTCACCACGGAGCGCGTACAATGAGCAGTTCTTC. It encodes CASSPRSAYNEQFF.

The V gene is TRBV30, the J gene TRBJ2-7; possibly TRBD1 for D (7 bases). This CDR3 comprises 16 residues. The germline CDR1 and CDR2 sequences are GTSNPN and SVGIG (reference sequence). Deletions cut 4 bases from V and 4 bases from J, with 23 bases between. The CDR3 DNA sequence: TGTGCCTGGAAAGGCCCCCAGGGGGGACACCAATACGAGCAGTACTTC. Its translation: CAWKGPQGGHQYEQYF.

V and J are TRBV19 and TRBJ1-1; 9 positions match TRBD1. Germline CDR1 and CDR2: LNHDA and SQIVND (reference sequence). CDR3 length equals 18 residues. The trim removed 5 bases at V and 5 bases at J, leaving 18 bases unmatched. As DNA, the CDR3 is TGTGCCAGTAGTCGTCAGCCGGGACAGGGCAGGTCGGGGACTGAAGCTTTCTTT. It translates to CASSRQPGQGRSGTEAFF.

The rearrangement uses TRBV6-5 and TRBJ1-3; D gene unclear. The germline V gene has CDR1 MNHEY and CDR2 SVGAGI. The CDR3 is made up of 11 amino acids. V was trimmed by 10 bases and J by 3 bases, leaving 7 bases between them. CDR3 in amino acids: CATAGGNTIYF. The CDR3 region has the DNA TGTGCCACTGCGGGTGGAAACACCATATATTTT.

The CDR3 region is CASNFLPGGADTDTQYF. CDR3 bases: TGTGCCAGCAACTTTCTACCCGGGGGGGCTGACACAGATACGCAGTATTTT. The chain employs TRBV7-9 and TRBJ2-3, with 8 nucleotides matching TRBD2. The CDR3 length is 17 residues. The V gene's germline CDR1 is SEHNR and CDR2 FQNEAQ (reference sequence). The trim removed 7 bases at V and 2 bases at J, leaving 14 bases unmatched. Full variable domain (missing parts from reference TRBV7-9 and TRBJ2-3): DTGVSQNPRHKITKRGQNVTFRCDPISEHNRLYWYRQTLGQGPEFLTYFQNEAQLEKSRLLSDRFSAERPKGSFSTLEIQRTEQGDSAMYLCASNFLPGGADTDTQYFGPGTRLTVL.

V usage is TRBV9 and J usage is TRBJ1-2; TRBD1 matches 9 bases. After removal of 0 bases from V and 1 base from J, the junction contained 1 base not matched to a gene. Per germline, CDR1 SGDLS and CDR2 YYNGEE. This CDR3 has 15 amino acids. The CDR3: CASSVGTGVNYGYTF. CDR3 sequence (DNA): TGTGCCAGCAGCGTAGGGACAGGGGTTAACTATGGCTACACCTTC.

This chain uses TRBV11-3 with TRBJ2-5; 7 bases are shared with TRBD2. The CDR3 length is 13 residues. Germline V CDR1 and CDR2: SGHNT, YENEEA. Trimming took 2 bases from V and 9 from J; bases not matched to a gene: 6. The CDR3 protein is CASSLMGEGPQYF. DNA of the CDR3: TGTGCCAGCAGCTTAATGGGGGAGGGTCCCCAGTACTTC. Filled out from reference TRBV11-3 and TRBJ2-5, the complete variable domain reads EAGVVQSPRYKIIEKKQPVAFWCNPISGHNTLYWYLQNLGQGPELLIRYENEEAVDDSQLPKDRFSAERLKGVDSTLKIQPAELGDSAVYLCASSLMGEGPQYFGPGTRLLVL.

The V call is TRBV10-3, the J call TRBJ1-3; TRBD1 is a possible D gene (5 bases). Looked up from germline, CDR1 is ENHRY and CDR2 is SYGVKD. The CDR3 runs 14 residues. V lost 6 bases to trimming and J lost 0 bases, with 9 bases between them. The CDR3 nucleotides read TGTGCCATCAGGGACATCAGCTCTGGAAACACCATATATTTT. It codes for CAIRDISSGNTIYF.

As DNA, the CDR3 is TGTGCCAGCTCACCGGGAGCACAGGGGGCTTCCTACGAGCAGTACTTC. It yields the protein CASSPGAQGASYEQYF. V usage is TRBV18 and J usage is TRBJ2-7; 9 bases agree with TRBD1. The V segment lost 3 bases and the J segment 1 base; nucleotides outside the gene matches: 7. CDR1 is KGHSH, CDR2 LQKENI, per germline. The CDR3 consists of 16 residues.

In its sample, this clone was seen once. The chain joins TRBV7-9 to TRBJ2-1; tentatively, D is TRBD1 or TRBD2 (5 bases each). The CDR3 is 16 residues long. Germline CDR1 SEHNR, CDR2 FQNEAQ (reference sequence). Between the trimmed V and J ends, which lost 6 bases and 5 bases, there was a span of 20 bases. The DNA for the CDR3 is TGTGCCAGCAGTCCACTTATTGAGGGGCAAGACAATGAGCAGTTCTTC. The encoded protein is CASSPLIEGQDNEQFF.

The chain joins TRBV4-3 to TRBJ2-1; no reliable D call. Germline CDR1 is LGHNA and CDR2 is YSLEER. The CDR3 totals 12 residues. Deletions cut 3 bases from V and 7 bases from J, with 7 bases between. The CDR3 bases are TGCGCCAGCAGCCAGCAGAGAAATGAGCAGTTCTTC. This gives the protein CASSQQRNEQFF.

This clone was counted a few times. The chain links TRBV27 to TRBJ1-5, with unresolved D. Germline CDR1 and CDR2: MNHEY and SMNVEV (reference sequence). This CDR3 has 12 residues. Trimming cost V 6 bases and J 10 bases, with 13 bases left between them. CDR3 protein: CASSPRLGPQHF. The DNA for the CDR3 is TGTGCCAGCAGCCCCAGGCTGGGCCCCCAGCATTTT.

DNA of the CDR3: TGTGCCAGCATTCCTCCGGGACAGGTCTCCTACGAGCAGTACTTC. Protein: CASIPPGQVSYEQYF. This rearrangement joins TRBV6-1 to TRBJ2-7; 8 nucleotides align to TRBD1. Germline V gene sequence: CDR1 MNHNS, CDR2 SASEGT. The CDR3 covers 15 residues. V was clipped by 7 bases and J by 0 bases; unmatched bases: 8.

In this sample, this clone turned up a few times. At the DNA level, this CDR3 is encoded by other sequences in the same sample as well. The chain employs TRBV10-1 and TRBJ2-7; D is uncertain. The V and J ends lost 3 bases and 1 base respectively, with 4 bases between them. The germline CDR1 and CDR2 sequences are WNHNN and SYGVQD (reference sequence). The CDR3 loop spans 12 amino acids. The CDR3 protein is CASSDSSYEQYF. The CDR3 DNA reads as TGCGCCAGCAGTGATAGTTCCTACGAGCAGTACTTC.

This chain connects TRBV6-4 to TRBJ1-6; no firm D call. The V gene's germline CDR1 is MRHNA and CDR2 SNTAGT. There are 15 residues in the CDR3. V was pared by 1 base and J by 9 bases, with 13 bases between. The CDR3 nucleotides read TGTGCCAGCAGTGACTTCCCGGGAAGCTCTTCACCCCTCCACTTT. This gives the protein CASSDFPGSSSPLHF.

On this clone: Distinct nucleotide sequences in the sample also encode this CDR3. This rearrangement joins TRBV7-8 to TRBJ2-5; D remains ambiguous. Trimming took off 3 bases at V and 0 bases at J, with 5 bases between the two ends. The CDR3 has 13 amino acids. The germline CDR1 and CDR2 sequences are SGHVS and FQNEAQ. The CDR3 region has the DNA TGTGCCAGCAGCTTCCGGCACCAAGAGACCCAGTACTTC. Translated: CASSFRHQETQYF.

This clone was observed a single time. The V call is TRBV7-2, the J call TRBJ1-6, with no clear D. In germline, CDR1 is SGHTA, CDR2 FQGNSA. The germline V and J ends were trimmed by 2 bases and 7 bases, with 9 bases remaining between them. CDR3 length equals 14 residues. The CDR3 here is CASSLTERNSPLHF. The CDR3 nucleotides read TGTGCCAGCAGCTTAACAGAGAGGAATTCACCCCTCCACTTT.

The sample holds one count of this clone. The chain carries TRBV6-6 and TRBJ2-1, with a possible D match to TRBD2 (6 bases). The CDR3 has 15 residues. The V gene lost 6 bases and the J gene lost 4 bases, with 16 bases spanning the gap. CDR1 is MNHNY, CDR2 SVGAGI, per germline (reference sequence). CDR3 sequence reads: CASSPPGGGYNEQFF. CDR3 in DNA: TGTGCCAGCAGCCCCCCCGGGGGTGGGTACAATGAGCAGTTCTTC.

The chain joins TRBV5-4 to TRBJ2-3; D tentatively reads TRBD1 or TRBD2 (5 bases each). Germline loops: CDR1 SGHNT, CDR2 YYREEE (reference sequence). The CDR3 is 15 residues long. V lost 4 bases, J lost 8 bases, and 20 bases lay in between. CDR3 nucleotide sequence: TGTGCCAGCAGCCTTCCGGGACCAAGCATCCGTACGCAGTATTTT. Translated: CASSLPGPSIRTQYF.

V gene TRBV5-1 combines with J gene TRBJ2-2; weak D call: TRBD1 (6 bases). Germline V gives CDR1 SGHRS, CDR2 YFSETQ. The CDR3 runs 14 residues. V was clipped by 2 bases and J by 6 bases, with 11 bases between them. The CDR3 region has the DNA TGCGCCAGCAGCTTCTACAGGGACGCCGGGGAGCTGTTTTTT. This encodes CASSFYRDAGELFF.